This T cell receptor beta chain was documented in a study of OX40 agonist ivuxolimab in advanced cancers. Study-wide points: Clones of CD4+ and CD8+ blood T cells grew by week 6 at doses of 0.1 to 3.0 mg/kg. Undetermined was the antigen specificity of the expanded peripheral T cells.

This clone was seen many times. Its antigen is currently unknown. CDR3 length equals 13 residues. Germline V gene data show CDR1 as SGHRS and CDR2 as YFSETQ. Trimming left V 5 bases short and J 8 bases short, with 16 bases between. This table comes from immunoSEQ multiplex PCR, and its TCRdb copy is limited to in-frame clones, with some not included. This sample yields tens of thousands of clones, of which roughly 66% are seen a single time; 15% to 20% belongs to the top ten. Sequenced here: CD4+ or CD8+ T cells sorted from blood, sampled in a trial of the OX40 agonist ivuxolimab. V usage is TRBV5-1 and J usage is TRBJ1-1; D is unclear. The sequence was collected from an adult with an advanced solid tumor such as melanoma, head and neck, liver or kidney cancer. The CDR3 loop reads CASRAGREWEAFF. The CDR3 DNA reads TGCGCCAGCAGGGCGGGAAGGGAATGGGAAGCTTTCTTT.